Following are 2 T cell receptor beta chains from one sample sequenced in a study of shared clonotypes between healthy human individuals. Naive CD8 cells lacked CD45RO, underwent positive selection for CCR7 and left out terminally differentiated effector memory CD45RA+ cells. Method: immunoSEQ multiplex PCR; TCRdb's copy keeps in-frame clones and lacks some. Here the sample spans approximately 600,000 clones, roughly 95% being singletons. The sequenced material came from naive CD8+ T cells sorted from blood. All receptors derive from a woman aged 30 to 39 in good health.

The chain uses TRBV6-5 and TRBJ2-7; TRBD2 aligns across 12 bases. V gave up 8 bases and J gave up 2 bases; unmatched junction bases: 1. CDR1 is MNHEY, CDR2 SVGAGI, per germline. This CDR3 comprises 13 residues. CDR3 sequence: CASRTSGAYEQYF. The CDR3 coding sequence is TGTGCCAGCCGGACTAGCGGGGCCTACGAGCAGTACTTC.

The chain combines TRBV7-9 with TRBJ2-1; D ambiguous. Trimming took 1 base from V and 10 from J, leaving 17 bases between them. The CDR3 runs 15 residues. CDR1 is SEHNR, CDR2 FQNEAQ, per germline (reference sequence). This chain's CDR3 is CASSLEALGRGEQFF. Here the CDR3 DNA reads TGTGCCAGCAGCTTAGAGGCTCTCGGACGCGGAGAGCAGTTCTTC.